These 30 T cell receptor beta chains share one sample of origin, sequenced in a study of CD8+CD57+ T cells in acquired aplastic anemia (dated by TCRdb to 2017 to 2018). The sequencer was an Illumina HiSeq 2000. Genomic DNA served as template for TCR beta VDJ combination and CDR3 sequence profiling. TCRdb took the public reads, trimmed them with fastp at Q25, ran MiXCR for clone calling and kept in-frame beta chains. A single entry per CDR3 protein holds the most common genes and DNA from its merged rows. In all, the sample holds about 240,000 distinct CDR3 sequences, and around half of those were seen once. Jointly, the top ten make up 6.5% to 8% of the sample. Flow cytometry had shown CD8+CD57+ cell expansion in the patients selected for sequencing. Sequencing was carried out using sorted CD4+, CD8+, or CD8+CD57+ T cells (not recorded which) from PBMCs. Receptor source: a human donor with aplastic anemia.

This clonotype was observed a few times. The rearrangement joins TRBV13 to TRBJ1-4; D is unresolved. V was clipped by 2 bases and J by 0 bases, with 7 bases between them. Per the germline V gene, CDR1 is PRHDT and CDR2 is FYEKMQ (reference sequence). The CDR3 runs to 15 residues. For the CDR3, the DNA is TGTGCCAGCAGCTTAAGCGGGACAACTAATGAAAAACTGTTTTTT. Amino acids: CASSLSGTTNEKLFF.

Worth noting for this clonotype: The junction shows a germline mismatch at one end, possibly a read error. CDR3 in amino acids: CASSLGGNEQLF. The CDR3 DNA reads TGTGCCAGCAGCTTAGGCGGTAATGAGCAGCTCTTC. This chain connects TRBV7-9 to TRBJ2-1; no definite D call. The germline CDR1 and CDR2 sequences are SEHNR and FQNEAQ (reference sequence). The CDR3 is 12 residues long.

The gene calls are TRBV6-4 and TRBJ1-2, with 10 bases matching TRBD1. The CDR3 is 14 amino acids. The germline V gene encodes CDR1 MRHNA and CDR2 SNTAGT. V was clipped by 4 bases and J by 5 bases; unmatched bases: 4. CDR3 DNA sequence: TGTGCCAGCAGTGCCGGGGGACAGGGGTATGGCTACACCTTC. Translated, it gives CASSAGGQGYGYTF.

This clonotype came up many times. The CDR3 nucleotides are TGTGCCAGCAGCACAATTGCCCCCGGGAGCGGGTATGAGCAGTTCTTC. It encodes CASSTIAPGSGYEQFF. This chain connects TRBV7-8 to TRBJ2-1; D may be TRBD2 (6 bases). Germline V lookup: CDR1 SGHVS, CDR2 FQNEAQ. The CDR3 is made up of 16 amino acids. V shed 5 bases and J shed 8 bases, with 22 bases lying between them.

This clonotype appeared a single time. The rearrangement joins TRBV5-1 to TRBJ1-1, with 7 bases fitting TRBD1. Trimming at V came to 4 bases and at J to 4 bases, leaving 13 bases not matched to a gene. Germline V lookup: CDR1 SGHRS, CDR2 YFSETQ. CDR3 length: 16 amino acids. The CDR3 loop reads CASSPPGQGGSTEAFF. The CDR3 region has the DNA TGCGCCAGCAGCCCGCCGGGCCAGGGGGGTTCCACTGAAGCTTTCTTT.

The V and J genes are TRBV7-2 and TRBJ1-1; D call uncertain. Trimming shortened V by 4 bases and J by 13 bases, and 7 bases separated the two germline ends. The CDR3 spans 9 residues. Germline-derived CDR1 and CDR2 are SGHTA and FQGNSA. The CDR3 bases are TGTGCCAGCAGCTCCGTTCTTTTCTTT. Protein product: CASSSVLFF. The whole variable domain, filled in from reference TRBV7-2 and TRBJ1-1, reads GAGVSQSPSNKVTEKGKDVELRCDPISGHTALYWYRQSLGQGLEFLIYFQGNSAPDKSGLPSDRFSAERTGGSVSTLTIQRTQQEDSAVYLCASSSVLFFGQGTRLTVV.

This clonotype was seen at least ten times. The chain joins TRBV4-1 to TRBJ2-7; TRBD2 might be the D (6 bases). Germline values: CDR1 MGHRA, CDR2 YSYEKL. The CDR3 has 15 residues. Trimming removed 4 bases from V and 5 bases from J, with 18 bases in between. The chain's CDR3 is CASSPGEVSGDEQYF. CDR3 nucleotide sequence: TGCGCCAGCAGCCCAGGCGAAGTGTCGGGGGACGAGCAGTACTTC.

This chain connects TRBV10-2 to TRBJ2-3; D unclear. V lost 0 bases and J lost 9, with 10 bases in between. The CDR3 runs 13 residues. The germline V gene has CDR1 WSHSY and CDR2 SAAADI. As DNA, the CDR3 is TGCGCCAGCAGTGAGTCGGTTGATGGGACGCAGTATTTT. Protein: CASSESVDGTQYF.

The chain carries TRBV27 and TRBJ2-7; D unclear. CDR3 size: 11 residues. V was clipped by 5 bases and J by 5 bases, with 7 bases between them. From germline, CDR1 is MNHEY and CDR2 SMNVEV (reference sequence). Written as DNA, the CDR3 is TGTGCCAGCAGTGTAAACAACGAGCAGTACTTC. Its protein is CASSVNNEQYF.

J is TRBJ2-7 and V is TRBV7-9; D might be TRBD2 (7 bases). This CDR3 is 13 amino acids long. V lost 5 bases, J lost 6 bases, and 14 bases lay in between. The germline V gene encodes CDR1 SEHNR and CDR2 FQNEAQ (reference sequence). The CDR3 sequence is CASSGGASGEQYF. The CDR3 nucleotides read TGTGCCAGCAGCGGGGGGGCAAGTGGCGAGCAGTACTTC. The full variable domain, completed using reference TRBV7-9 and TRBJ2-7, is DTGVSQNPRHKITKRGQNVTFRCDPISEHNRLYWYRQTLGQGPEFLTYFQNEAQLEKSRLLSDRFSAERPKGSFSTLEIQRTEQGDSAMYLCASSGGASGEQYFGPGTRLTVT.

V usage is TRBV13 and J usage is TRBJ1-1; 8 bases agree with TRBD1. The CDR3 runs to 15 residues. Trimming removed 4 bases from V and 8 bases from J; junction bases left unmatched: 12. Looked up from germline, CDR1 is PRHDT and CDR2 is FYEKMQ (reference sequence). Written as DNA, the CDR3 is TGTGCCAGCAGCTCCCGGGACAGGACTAATCGAGAAGCTTTCTTT. Encoded protein: CASSSRDRTNREAFF. Together with reference TRBV13 and TRBJ1-1, the CDR3 gives the full variable domain: AAGVIQSPRHLIKEKRETATLKCYPIPRHDTVYWYQQGPGQDPQFLISFYEKMQSDKGSIPDRFSAQQFSDYHSELNMSSLELGDSALYFCASSSRDRTNREAFFGQGTRLTVV.

This clonotype was seen ten or more times. The CDR3 DNA sequence: TGTGCCAGCAGTTACCGGGGGCGTAATTCACCCCTCCACTTT. Its protein is CASSYRGRNSPLHF. This chain connects TRBV6-5 to TRBJ1-6; a possible D gene is TRBD1 (6 bases). CDR1 and CDR2 from the germline V gene are MNHEY and SVGAGI. Trimming removed 2 bases from V and 6 bases from J, with 8 bases in between. This CDR3 region has 14 residues.

This clonotype was detected ten times or more. V usage is TRBV20-1 and J usage is TRBJ2-5; TRBD1 matches 9 bases. The V gene's germline CDR1 is DFQATT and CDR2 SNEGSKA (reference sequence). Trimming at V came to 3 bases and at J to 1 base, leaving 9 bases not matched to a gene. This CDR3 comprises 16 residues. The CDR3 region has the DNA TGCAGTGCTAGTGAAACCGGGACAGGGCTCCAAGAGACCCAGTACTTC. This translates into CSASETGTGLQETQYF.

The gene calls are TRBV14 and TRBJ2-3; TRBD1 agrees at 7 bases. CDR1 is SGHDN and CDR2 is FVKESK in the germline V gene. V lost 1 base to trimming and J lost 11 bases; unmatched junction nucleotides: 15. This CDR3 has 16 residues. CDR3 region: CASSQVLGTATYEQYF. In DNA form, the CDR3 reads TGTGCCAGCAGCCAAGTATTGGGGACAGCTACGTATGAGCAGTATTTT.

J is TRBJ2-7 and V is TRBV10-2; 8 bases fit TRBD2. J was trimmed by 5 bases and V by 0 bases; bases with no gene match: 12. Germline CDR1 is WSHSY and CDR2 is SAAADI. This CDR3 spans 17 amino acids. The CDR3 spells CASSESVWAGGENEQYF. DNA for the CDR3: TGCGCCAGCAGTGAGTCGGTGTGGGCGGGGGGAGAGAACGAGCAGTACTTC.

This clonotype turned up a few times. This clone may be a read error of a much larger clone one base away. This CDR3 reads CASSLGLGLAYEQYF. The CDR3 bases are TGTGCCAGCAGCCTGGGACTAGGCCTGGCCTACGAGCAGTACTTC. The V call is TRBV7-3, the J call TRBJ2-7; 8 bases are a match to TRBD2. This CDR3 is built from 15 residues. Trimming removed 5 bases from V and 2 bases from J; junction bases left unmatched: 8. The germline gives CDR1 SGHTA, CDR2 FQGTGA.

This clonotype was found a few times. CDR3 bases: TGTGCCAGCAGTTTTGTGGCATCCCATCAGCCCCAGCATTTT. It yields the protein CASSFVASHQPQHF. The chain links TRBV27 to TRBJ1-5; D gene ambiguous. The CDR3 length is 14 residues. The ends were cut back, 3 bases at V and 5 bases at J, with 11 bases in the middle. Per germline, CDR1 MNHEY and CDR2 SMNVEV (reference sequence).

This clonotype was counted only a few times. The V and J genes are TRBV6-6 and TRBJ1-1; no firm D call. Trimming took 2 bases from V and 8 from J, leaving 9 bases between them. There are 12 residues in the CDR3. Germline CDR1 MNHNY, CDR2 SVGAGI (reference sequence). The DNA for the CDR3 is TGTGCCAGCAGTTACGGGCAATCGGAAGCTTTCTTT. Amino acids: CASSYGQSEAFF.

A remark on this clonotype: It may be a read error: a sequence one base away is much more abundant. The rearrangement links TRBV25-1 to TRBJ2-5, with TRBD1 matching 11 bases. CDR1 is MGHDK and CDR2 is SYGVNS in the germline V gene. CDR3 size: 14 residues. The V and J ends lost 10 bases and 3 bases, in that order; junction bases with no gene match: 7. The CDR3 sequence is CATLDRGREETQYF. Written as DNA, the CDR3 is TGTGCCACCCTGGACAGGGGGCGAGAAGAGACCCAGTACTTC.

As to this clonotype: The conserved closing phenylalanine or tryptophan is absent in this CDR3, likely reflecting a read error. Because the CDR3's place on the DNA is in doubt, the DNA is left out and the CDR3 is given as listed by TCRdb. The chain employs TRBV24-1 and TRBJ2-2; no check of the table's D call, TRBD2, against the DNA was made. The CDR3 is 14 residues long, counting both termini. CDR1 KGHDR and CDR2 SFDVKD come from the germline V gene. The CDR3 protein is CAADVGRRTSGRSG.

This clonotype was picked up many times. The V call is TRBV10-3, the J call TRBJ2-3; D tentatively fits TRBD1 or TRBD2 (5 bases each). Germline V gives CDR1 ENHRY, CDR2 SYGVKD. The CDR3 length is 17 residues. V gave up 2 bases and J gave up 1 base, with 16 bases separating them. The CDR3 nucleotides read TGTGCCATCAGTGAGCAGGTGGGGGAACTTGGCACAGATACGCAGTATTTT. It codes for CAISEQVGELGTDTQYF.

This clonotype was counted many times. The gene calls are TRBV10-3 and TRBJ2-1; 9 nucleotides match TRBD2. The germline V gene has CDR1 ENHRY and CDR2 SYGVKD. Trimming removed 5 bases from V and 7 bases from J; junction bases left unmatched: 6. This CDR3 spans 14 amino acids. CDR3 sequence: CAISLAGGLNEQFF. The CDR3 DNA is TGTGCCATCAGTCTCGCGGGGGGGCTTAATGAGCAGTTCTTC.

This chain uses TRBV4-3 with TRBJ2-6; D remains ambiguous. V was cut by 4 bases and J by 0 bases, with 1 base left in between. Per germline, CDR1 LGHNA and CDR2 YSLEER. This CDR3 is 13 amino acids long. The CDR3 nucleotides are TGCGCCAGCAGCCGCTCTGGGGCCAACGTCCTGACTTTC. Protein sequence: CASSRSGANVLTF.

This clonotype came up many times. This sequence joins TRBV10-3 and TRBJ1-6, with 7 bases identical to TRBD1. This CDR3 is built from 14 residues. V lost 2 bases to trimming and J lost 7 bases; unmatched junction nucleotides: 2. Germline V gives CDR1 ENHRY, CDR2 SYGVKD. The CDR3 DNA is TGTGCCATCAGTGAGGACAGGGAGAATTCACCCCTCCACTTT. It specifies CAISEDRENSPLHF.

The sample holds a few counts of this clonotype. The V gene is TRBV15, the J gene TRBJ1-6, with 7 positions matching TRBD1. Germline V gene lookup returns CDR1 LNHNV and CDR2 YYDKDF (reference sequence). This CDR3 has 15 amino acids. The V gene end was trimmed by 2 bases and the J gene end by 6 bases; junction bases not matched to a gene: 4. The CDR3: CATSRQDRVNSPLHF. The CDR3, as DNA: TGTGCCACCAGCAGACAAGACAGGGTTAATTCACCCCTCCACTTT.

Concerning this clonotype itself: This could be a read error, since a much larger clone is one nucleotide away. The chain joins TRBV12-3 or TRBV12-4 to TRBJ1-1; D gene ambiguous. The CDR3 consists of 13 residues. V was pared by 5 bases and J by 4 bases, with 11 bases between. The CDR3 loop is CASSLRWSTEAFF. CDR3 DNA sequence: TGTGCCAGCAGTCTCCGGTGGAGCACTGAAGCTTTCTTT.

This clonotype appeared a few times. The chain couples TRBV27 to TRBJ2-3, with D perhaps TRBD1 or TRBD2 (6 bases each). The CDR3 runs 15 residues. The germline CDR1 and CDR2 sequences are MNHEY and SMNVEV (reference sequence). V gave up 2 bases and J gave up 3 bases, with 12 bases separating them. The CDR3 coding sequence is TGTGCCAGCAGTTTAGGGGGGCGACTAACAGATACGCAGTATTTT. Protein product: CASSLGGRLTDTQYF.

This chain uses TRBV7-6 with TRBJ2-7; 8 bases fit TRBD2. The germline V gene has CDR1 SGHVS and CDR2 FNYEAQ. The CDR3 is 17 amino acids. The junction had 16 bases not matched to a gene; V was cut back by 7 bases and J by 2 bases. The CDR3 region has the DNA TGTGCCAGCACCGAGGCCGGGGGGGAGCGGGAAGCCTACGAGCAGTACTTC. It translates to CASTEAGGEREAYEQYF.

The chain joins TRBV5-1 to TRBJ1-1, with D possibly being TRBD1 (5 bases). Germline assignment: CDR1 SGHRS and CDR2 YFSETQ. The V end was cut by 5 bases, the J end by 1 base, with 9 bases between. This CDR3 has 13 amino acids. In nucleotides, the CDR3 is TGCGCCAGCAGAAATACAGGGAACACTGAAGCTTTCTTT. Translating gives CASRNTGNTEAFF.

This clonotype was seen only a few times. The V call is TRBV3-1, the J call TRBJ1-1; D perhaps matches TRBD1 (6 bases). V was shortened by 5 bases and J by 2 bases, with 15 bases between the two germline ends. Germline CDR1 LGHDT, CDR2 YNNKEL (reference sequence). This CDR3 is built from 15 residues. Here the CDR3 DNA reads TGTGCCAGCAGCACACCGGGACAATTAAACACTGAAGCTTTCTTT. Translation: CASSTPGQLNTEAFF.